The sequence of this T cell receptor (beta chain) was determined in a study of control samples from healthy donors and cancer patients. The CDR3 extends over 13 amino acids. Germline V lookup: CDR1 SGHDN, CDR2 FVKESK. V was shortened by 0 bases and J by 5 bases, with 7 bases between the two germline ends. Assay: immunoSEQ multiplex PCR; the TCRdb copy retains only in-frame clones and omits some. The sample has approximately 170,000 clones, 90% to 95% seen once. Sequenced: blood. The clonotype originates from a woman aged 25 to 39 in good health. The V and J genes are TRBV14 and TRBJ1-2; D is unresolved. The CDR3 nucleotides are TGTGCCAGCAGCCAAGATCTCGGGTATGGCTACACCTTC. Amino acids: CASSQDLGYGYTF. Supplemented by reference TRBV14 and TRBJ1-2, the full variable domain reads EAGVTQFPSHSVIEKGQTVTLRCDPISGHDNLYWYRRVMGKEIKFLLHFVKESKQDESGMPNNRFLAERTGGTYSTLKVQPAELEDSGVYFCASSQDLGYGYTFGSGTRLTVV.